The 26 T cell receptor beta chains in this list originate from one sample, sequenced in a study of T cells in localized non-small cell lung cancer. The assay was immunoSEQ multiplex PCR, and TCRdb's table has in-frame clones only and misses some. Of about 52,000 clones detected, 80% appear once; the ten largest clones hold 4.5% to 5.5%. Sequencing was performed on PBMCs, taken before any cancer treatment. These receptors all stem from a woman aged 35-70 years with stage II lung adenocarcinoma.

On this clone itself: Germline is not matched at one junction end, which may reflect a read error. The chain couples TRBV7-7 to TRBJ2-2; the D gene is possibly TRBD1 (5 bases). CDR1 SSHAT and CDR2 FNYEAQ come from the germline V gene (reference sequence). This CDR3 has 15 residues. This CDR3 reads CASSPDTTNTGELFF. The CDR3 DNA reads as TGTGCTAGCAGCCCGGACACGACGAACACCGGGGAGCTGTTTTTT.

This sequence joins TRBV6-1 and TRBJ2-2; D unclear. V shed 0 bases and J shed 6 bases, with 8 bases lying between them. Germline-derived CDR1 and CDR2 are MNHNS and SASEGT. The CDR3 loop spans 14 amino acids. The CDR3 DNA sequence: TGTGCCAGCAGTGAAGCGGTGAGATCCGGGGAGCTGTTTTTT. Its translation: CASSEAVRSGELFF.

This chain connects TRBV28 to TRBJ2-3, with a possible D match to TRBD2 (5 bases). The CDR3 loop spans 14 amino acids. V was cut by 7 bases and J by 7 bases, with 18 bases left in between. Germline CDR1 and CDR2: MDHEN and SYDVKM. The CDR3 DNA reads as TGTGCCAGCACCGAAGGAGAGGGAGTAAATACGCAGTATTTT. It is translated as CASTEGEGVNTQYF.

This clone was counted a few times. This chain connects TRBV4-2 to TRBJ2-7; unclear D gene. The CDR3 contains 14 residues. The germline CDR1 and CDR2 sequences are LGHNA and YNFKEQ. Trimming left V 1 base short and J 4 bases short, with 11 bases between. For the CDR3, the DNA is TGTGCCAGCAGCCAAGGGCGACCCCAGTACGAGCAGTACTTC. This sequence encodes CASSQGRPQYEQYF.

The chain employs TRBV7-8 and TRBJ2-3; 10 bases agree with TRBD2. This CDR3 comprises 16 residues. The ends lost 2 bases at V and 0 bases at J; junction bases unmatched: 2. CDR1 SGHVS and CDR2 FQNEAQ come from the germline V gene. The CDR3 region is CASSLMGLASTDTQYF. The CDR3 bases are TGTGCCAGCAGCTTAATGGGACTAGCGAGCACAGATACGCAGTATTTT.

This clone was counted between two and nine times. The chain joins TRBV7-6 to TRBJ1-2; a weak D match, TRBD1 (6 bases). Germline V gene sequence: CDR1 SGHVS, CDR2 FNYEAQ. The CDR3 is 13 amino acids. Trimming took 4 bases from V and 4 from J, leaving 10 bases between them. This CDR3 is CASSSRGPYGYTF. CDR3 nucleotide sequence: TGTGCCAGCAGCTCCAGGGGCCCCTATGGCTACACCTTC.

This chain connects TRBV4-3 to TRBJ2-1, with a tentative D call TRBD2 (6 bases). The ends were cut back, 0 bases at V and 3 bases at J, with 12 bases in the middle. Germline V gene lookup returns CDR1 LGHNA and CDR2 YSLEER. The CDR3 contains 16 residues. DNA of the CDR3: TGCGCCAGCAGCCAAGATTGGGGTAGCGGCTACAATGAGCAGTTCTTC. Translated: CASSQDWGSGYNEQFF.

This clone was counted only a few times. V gene TRBV30 combines with J gene TRBJ2-2, with D possibly TRBD1 on 6 matching bases. This CDR3 spans 15 amino acids. Trimming pared 3 bases from V and 2 bases from J, leaving 13 bases between. Germline V gene sequence: CDR1 GTSNPN, CDR2 SVGIG (reference sequence). The CDR3 DNA reads TGTGCCTGGAGCGAGAAACAGGGAAACACCGGGGAGCTGTTTTTT. Its protein is CAWSEKQGNTGELFF.

The rearrangement uses TRBV19 and TRBJ2-7, with D perhaps TRBD2 (6 bases). The CDR3 loop spans 14 amino acids. V lost 7 bases and J lost 0, with 13 bases in between. CDR1 and CDR2 from the germline V gene are LNHDA and SQIVND (reference sequence). The DNA for the CDR3 is TGTGCCAGTACCTCGGGCGGGGACTCCTACGAGCAGTACTTC. The encoded protein is CASTSGGDSYEQYF.

The chain uses TRBV7-9 and TRBJ1-4; D unresolved. V was pared by 4 bases and J by 0 bases, with 6 bases between. CDR1 SEHNR and CDR2 FQNEAQ come from the germline V gene (reference sequence). The CDR3 loop spans 14 amino acids. CDR3 sequence (DNA): TGTGCCAGCAGCTCCTTAGCAACTAATGAAAAACTGTTTTTT. Residues: CASSSLATNEKLFF.

The CDR3 DNA follows: TGTGCCAGCAGACCTGGACAGGGGAGAGGGGAAAAACTGTTTTTT. Translating it yields CASRPGQGRGEKLFF. The gene calls are TRBV7-2 and TRBJ1-4, with 9 bases lining up with TRBD1. Trimming cost V 6 bases and J 8 bases; bases outside gene matches: 10. This CDR3 comprises 15 residues. CDR1 SGHTA and CDR2 FQGNSA come from the germline V gene.

The rearrangement links TRBV6-5 to TRBJ1-6; D unclear. Germline-derived CDR1 and CDR2 are MNHEY and SVGAGI. Trimming pared 5 bases from V and 2 bases from J, leaving 7 bases between. This CDR3 is built from 14 residues. The CDR3 DNA reads TGTGCCAGCAGTGAGGGAGCCTATAATTCACCCCTCCACTTT. Protein product: CASSEGAYNSPLHF.

The chain employs TRBV7-8 and TRBJ2-1; 9 bases are shared with TRBD1. In germline, CDR1 is SGHVS, CDR2 FQNEAQ. Losses at the gene ends were 5 bases for V and 7 bases for J; bases not matched to a gene: 3. This CDR3 region has 13 residues. CDR3 region: CASSTDRGNEQFF. The DNA for the CDR3 is TGTGCCAGCAGCACAGACAGGGGGAATGAGCAGTTCTTC.

V and J are TRBV4-3 and TRBJ2-7; 8 nucleotides align to TRBD1. CDR1 and CDR2 from the germline V gene are LGHNA and YSLEER. The V segment lost 1 base and the J segment 3 bases; nucleotides outside the gene matches: 5. This CDR3 spans 15 amino acids. This chain's CDR3 is CASSQVPRGRYEQYF. The CDR3 region has the DNA TGCGCCAGCAGCCAAGTTCCCAGGGGGCGCTACGAGCAGTACTTC.

This sequence joins TRBV28 and TRBJ2-7; 7 nucleotides align to TRBD2. Germline-derived CDR1 and CDR2 are MDHEN and SYDVKM. Trimming took 7 bases from V and 0 from J; bases not matched to a gene: 0. This CDR3 is 12 amino acids long. The CDR3 nucleotides are TGTGCCAGCACTAGCGGCTCCTACGAGCAGTACTTC. Its translation is CASTSGSYEQYF.

The V and J genes are TRBV28 and TRBJ1-2; TRBD1 might be the D (6 bases). V gave up 8 bases and J gave up 0 bases, with 13 bases separating them. This CDR3 comprises 14 residues. Germline V CDR1 and CDR2: MDHEN, SYDVKM. CDR3 region: CASRPGHPNYGYTF. CDR3 DNA: TGTGCCAGCCGACCGGGACACCCTAACTATGGCTACACCTTC.

V gene TRBV7-2 combines with J gene TRBJ2-7; D possibly corresponds to TRBD1 (6 bases). This CDR3 spans 14 amino acids. V shed 1 base and J shed 3 bases, with 10 bases lying between them. The germline V gene has CDR1 SGHTA and CDR2 FQGNSA. In DNA form, the CDR3 reads TGTGCCAGCAGCTTAGTGGGGGCCGACTACGAGCAGTACTTC. It codes for CASSLVGADYEQYF. Full variable domain (missing parts from reference TRBV7-2 and TRBJ2-7): GAGVSQSPSNKVTEKGKDVELRCDPISGHTALYWYRQSLGQGLEFLIYFQGNSAPDKSGLPSDRFSAERTGGSVSTLTIQRTQQEDSAVYLCASSLVGADYEQYFGPGTRLTVT.

This clone was counted a few times. The chain combines TRBV9 with TRBJ2-5; 11 bases map to TRBD2. The CDR3 has 14 amino acids. V shed 6 bases, J shed 5 bases, and the junction held 6 bases outside the gene matches. Germline V gene sequence: CDR1 SGDLS, CDR2 YYNGEE. CDR3 in DNA: TGTGCCAGCACCGCGACTAGCGGGGAGGAGACCCAGTACTTC. Its translation: CASTATSGEETQYF.

The V call is TRBV29-1, the J call TRBJ2-6; D might be TRBD1 (5 bases). V lost 6 bases and J 0 bases, leaving 9 bases between the germline ends. Per germline, CDR1 SQVTM and CDR2 ANQGSEA. CDR3 length: 14 residues. CDR3: CSVAGPSGANVLTF. The CDR3 DNA reads TGCAGCGTGGCAGGGCCCTCTGGGGCCAACGTCCTGACTTTC.

This clone has only a few counts. This same CDR3 is encoded by further DNA sequences in the sample. The V and J genes are TRBV18 and TRBJ2-7; D gene unclear. The CDR3 totals 13 residues. CDR1 and CDR2 from the germline V gene are KGHSH and LQKENI. V gave up 3 bases and J gave up 3 bases, with 9 bases separating them. This CDR3 is CASSPADDYEQYF. CDR3 DNA: TGTGCCAGCTCACCGGCAGACGACTACGAGCAGTACTTC. Variable domain in full (rest from reference TRBV18 and TRBJ2-7): NAGVMQNPRHLVRRRGQEARLRCSPMKGHSHVYWYRQLPEEGLKFMVYLQKENIIDESGMPKERFSAEFPKEGPSILRIQQVVRGDSAAYFCASSPADDYEQYFGPGTRLTVT.

This clone is labeled medium-sized (0.01 to 0.1%). The chain combines TRBV2 with TRBJ2-1; D uncertain. Trimming left V 11 bases short and J 0 bases short, with 11 bases between. From germline, CDR1 is SNHLY and CDR2 FYNNEI. The CDR3 has 13 residues. Written as DNA, the CDR3 is TGTGCCGGTCGGGTGAGCTCCTACAATGAGCAGTTCTTC. Translation gives CAGRVSSYNEQFF. Drawing the rest from reference TRBV2 and TRBJ2-1, the complete variable domain is EPEVTQTPSHQVTQMGQEVILRCVPISNHLYFYWYRQILGQKVEFLVSFYNNEISEKSEIFDDQFSVERPDGSNFTLKIRSTKLEDSAMYFCAGRVSSYNEQFFGPGTRLTVL.

The V and J genes are TRBV7-9 and TRBJ2-7, with 7 bases aligning to TRBD1. CDR1 and CDR2 (germline): SEHNR, FQNEAQ (reference sequence). This CDR3 contains 17 residues. The V and J ends lost 0 bases and 0 bases, in that order; junction bases with no gene match: 8. CDR3 sequence reads: CASSLATGTVSSYEQYF. The CDR3 DNA reads as TGTGCCAGCAGCTTAGCAACCGGGACAGTGTCCTCCTACGAGCAGTACTTC.

V and J are TRBV2 and TRBJ1-5; D is perhaps TRBD1 (6 bases). V was trimmed by 5 bases and J by 6 bases, leaving 17 bases between them. Germline loops: CDR1 SNHLY, CDR2 FYNNEI. The CDR3 sequence is 15 residues long. The DNA for the CDR3 is TGTGCCAGCAGTTTCCAAGGGGGGGGTACTCAGCCCCAGCATTTT. It codes for CASSFQGGGTQPQHF. The full variable domain, with the rest looked up from reference TRBV2 and TRBJ1-5, is EPEVTQTPSHQVTQMGQEVILRCVPISNHLYFYWYRQILGQKVEFLVSFYNNEISEKSEIFDDQFSVERPDGSNFTLKIRSTKLEDSAMYFCASSFQGGGTQPQHFGDGTRLSIL.

The rearrangement joins TRBV19 to TRBJ1-1, with D possibly matching TRBD1 (6 bases). Trimming shortened V by 5 bases and J by 0 bases, and 19 bases separated the two germline ends. The CDR3 covers 17 residues. The germline gives CDR1 LNHDA, CDR2 SQIVND (reference sequence). The CDR3 protein is CASSPGHGLFMNTEAFF. Written as DNA, the CDR3 is TGTGCCAGTAGTCCGGGACACGGACTATTCATGAACACTGAAGCTTTCTTT.

The rearrangement links TRBV27 to TRBJ2-3; D not certain. Trimming left V 4 bases short and J 0 bases short, with 11 bases between. Germline V gene data show CDR1 as MNHEY and CDR2 as SMNVEV (reference sequence). This CDR3 contains 15 residues. The CDR3: CASSSSPQSTDTQYF. CDR3 DNA sequence: TGTGCCAGCAGTTCCTCCCCTCAAAGCACAGATACGCAGTATTTT.

The V and J genes are TRBV29-1 and TRBJ2-7; possible D gene TRBD2, 5 bases. Trimming pared 4 bases from V and 3 bases from J, leaving 13 bases between. The germline V gene encodes CDR1 SQVTM and CDR2 ANQGSEA. The CDR3 loop spans 13 amino acids. CDR3 in DNA: TGCAGCGTTGTAGGAGGATCGAACTACGAGCAGTACTTC. Translation gives CSVVGGSNYEQYF.